This T cell receptor (beta chain) was retrieved from a study of cytomegalovirus exposure and HLA in healthy donors. The primer mix had 60 Vbeta and 13 Jbeta primers. Profiled with immunoSEQ multiplex PCR; TCRdb holds only in-frame clones, not every one. Recorded for this sample: about 200,000 clones. The CDR3 is 15 amino acids. V lost 6 bases, J lost 1 base, and 8 bases stayed unmatched. Germline loops: CDR1 MNHEY, CDR2 SMNVEV (reference sequence). The sequence came from a girl aged 2 to 9 in good health and CMV-seropositive. This sequence joins TRBV27 and TRBJ2-7, with 8 bases identical to TRBD1. Sequenced sample: PBMCs. Written as DNA, the CDR3 is TGTGCCAGCAGGCTCCGGACAGGGCCATCCTACGAGCAGTACTTC. It is translated as CASRLRTGPSYEQYF.